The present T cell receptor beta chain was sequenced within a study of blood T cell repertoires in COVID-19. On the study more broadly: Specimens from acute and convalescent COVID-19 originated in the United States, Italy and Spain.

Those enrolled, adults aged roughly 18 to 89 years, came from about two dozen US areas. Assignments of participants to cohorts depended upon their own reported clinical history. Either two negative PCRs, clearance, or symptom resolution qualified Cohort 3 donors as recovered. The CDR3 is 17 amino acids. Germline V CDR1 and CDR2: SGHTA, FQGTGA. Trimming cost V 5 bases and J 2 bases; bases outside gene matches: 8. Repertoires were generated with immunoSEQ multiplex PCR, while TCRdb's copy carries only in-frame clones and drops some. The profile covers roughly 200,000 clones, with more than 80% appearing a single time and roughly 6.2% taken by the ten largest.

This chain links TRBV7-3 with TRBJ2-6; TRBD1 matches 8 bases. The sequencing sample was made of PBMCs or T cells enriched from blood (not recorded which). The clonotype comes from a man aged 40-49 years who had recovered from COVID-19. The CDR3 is CASSLRDRITGANVLTF. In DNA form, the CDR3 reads TGTGCCAGCAGCCTCCGGGACAGGATCACTGGGGCCAACGTCCTGACTTTC.